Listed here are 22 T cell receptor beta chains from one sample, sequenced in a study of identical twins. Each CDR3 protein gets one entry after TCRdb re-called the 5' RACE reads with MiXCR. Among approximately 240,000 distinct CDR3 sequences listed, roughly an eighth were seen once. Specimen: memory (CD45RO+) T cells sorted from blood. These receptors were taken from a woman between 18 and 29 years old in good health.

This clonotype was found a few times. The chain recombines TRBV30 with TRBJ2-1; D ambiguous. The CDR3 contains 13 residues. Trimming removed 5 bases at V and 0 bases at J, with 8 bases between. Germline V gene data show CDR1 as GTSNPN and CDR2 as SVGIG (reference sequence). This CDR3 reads CAWDSSSYNEQFF. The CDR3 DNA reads TGTGCCTGGGATTCCAGCTCCTACAATGAGCAGTTCTTC.

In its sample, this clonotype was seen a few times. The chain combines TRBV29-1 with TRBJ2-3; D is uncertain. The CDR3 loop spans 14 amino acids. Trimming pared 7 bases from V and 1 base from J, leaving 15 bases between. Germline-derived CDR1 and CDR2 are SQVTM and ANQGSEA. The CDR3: CSALAGRGTDTQYF. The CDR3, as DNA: TGCAGCGCCTTAGCCGGACGGGGCACAGATACGCAGTATTTT.

The DNA of the CDR3 is TGCGCCAGCAGCTTAGGGGACCTAACCACCGGGGAGCTGTTTTTT. Amino acid sequence: CASSLGDLTTGELFF. The chain uses TRBV5-1 and TRBJ2-2, with D tentatively TRBD1 or TRBD2 (5 bases each). Germline V CDR1 and CDR2: SGHRS, YFSETQ. This CDR3 has 15 amino acids. Trimming left V 2 bases short and J 4 bases short, with 12 bases between.

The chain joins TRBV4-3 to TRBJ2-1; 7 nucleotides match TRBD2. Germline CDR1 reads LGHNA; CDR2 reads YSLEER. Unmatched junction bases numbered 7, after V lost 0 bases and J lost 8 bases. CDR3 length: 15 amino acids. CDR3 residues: CASSQDRASGYEQFF. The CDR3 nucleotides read TGCGCCAGCAGCCAAGATCGTGCTAGCGGCTATGAGCAGTTCTTC.

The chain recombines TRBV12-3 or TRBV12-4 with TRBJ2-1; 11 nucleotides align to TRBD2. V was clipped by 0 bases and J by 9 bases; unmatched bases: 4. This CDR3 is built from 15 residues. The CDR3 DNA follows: TGTGCCAGCAGTTTAGCTAGCGGGGGGGCCCGTGAGCAGTTCTTC. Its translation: CASSLASGGAREQFF.

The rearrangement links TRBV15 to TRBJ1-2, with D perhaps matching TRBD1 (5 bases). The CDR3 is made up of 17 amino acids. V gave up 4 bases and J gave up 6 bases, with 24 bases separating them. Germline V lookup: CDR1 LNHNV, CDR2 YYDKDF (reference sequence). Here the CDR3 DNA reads TGTGCCACCAGCAACAAAAAGTCAAGCTCTCTGGGGCATGGCTACACCTTC. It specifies CATSNKKSSSLGHGYTF. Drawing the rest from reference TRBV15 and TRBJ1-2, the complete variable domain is DAMVIQNPRYQVTQFGKPVTLSCSQTLNHNVMYWYQQKSSQAPKLLFHYYDKDFNNEADTPDNFQSRRPNTSFCFLDIRSPGLGDTAMYLCATSNKKSSSLGHGYTFGSGTRLTVV.

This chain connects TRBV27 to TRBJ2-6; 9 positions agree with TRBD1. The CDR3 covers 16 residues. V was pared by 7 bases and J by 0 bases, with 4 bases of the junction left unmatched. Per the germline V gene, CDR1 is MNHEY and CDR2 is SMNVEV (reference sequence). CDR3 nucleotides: TGTGCCAGCACCCCGGGACAGGGCTCTGGGGCCAACGTCCTGACTTTC. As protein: CASTPGQGSGANVLTF.

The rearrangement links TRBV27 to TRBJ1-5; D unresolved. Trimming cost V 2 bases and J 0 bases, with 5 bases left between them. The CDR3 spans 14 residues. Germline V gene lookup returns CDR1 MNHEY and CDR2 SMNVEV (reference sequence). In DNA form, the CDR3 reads TGTGCCAGCAGTTTAGAAGCTAGCAATCAGCCCCAGCATTTT. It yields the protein CASSLEASNQPQHF.

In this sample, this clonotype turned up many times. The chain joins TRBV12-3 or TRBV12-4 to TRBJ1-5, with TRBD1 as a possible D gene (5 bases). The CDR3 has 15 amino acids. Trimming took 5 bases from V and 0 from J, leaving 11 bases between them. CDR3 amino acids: CASSPGKYSNQPQHF. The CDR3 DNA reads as TGTGCCAGCAGTCCAGGGAAATATAGCAATCAGCCCCAGCATTTT.

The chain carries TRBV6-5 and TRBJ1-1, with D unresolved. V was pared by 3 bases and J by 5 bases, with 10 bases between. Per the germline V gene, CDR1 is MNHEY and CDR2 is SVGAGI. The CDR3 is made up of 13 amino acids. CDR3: CASSYRRATEAFF. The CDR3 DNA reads TGTGCCAGCAGTTATCGACGAGCTACTGAAGCTTTCTTT.

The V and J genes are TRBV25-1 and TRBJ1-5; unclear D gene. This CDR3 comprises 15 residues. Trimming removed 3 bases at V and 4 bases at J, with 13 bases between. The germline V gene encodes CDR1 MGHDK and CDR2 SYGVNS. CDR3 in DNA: TGTGCCAGCAGTGAGGGCCGGTTTACAAATCAGCCCCAGCATTTT. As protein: CASSEGRFTNQPQHF.

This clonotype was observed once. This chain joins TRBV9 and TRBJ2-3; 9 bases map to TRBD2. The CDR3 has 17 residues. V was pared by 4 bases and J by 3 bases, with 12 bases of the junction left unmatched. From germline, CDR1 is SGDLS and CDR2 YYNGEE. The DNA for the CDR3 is TGTGCCAGCAGCCGTGGCTTGGCGGCGGGAGGGACAGATACGCAGTATTTT. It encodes CASSRGLAAGGTDTQYF.

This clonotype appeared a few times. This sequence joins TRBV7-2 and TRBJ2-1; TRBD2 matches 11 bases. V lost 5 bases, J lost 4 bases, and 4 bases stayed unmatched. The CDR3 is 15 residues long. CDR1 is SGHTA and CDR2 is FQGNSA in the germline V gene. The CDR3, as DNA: TGTGCCAGCAGCGCGACTAGCGGGGTATACAATGAGCAGTTCTTC. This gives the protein CASSATSGVYNEQFF. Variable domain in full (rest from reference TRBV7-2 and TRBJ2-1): GAGVSQSPSNKVTEKGKDVELRCDPISGHTALYWYRQSLGQGLEFLIYFQGNSAPDKSGLPSDRFSAERTGGSVSTLTIQRTQQEDSAVYLCASSATSGVYNEQFFGPGTRLTVL.

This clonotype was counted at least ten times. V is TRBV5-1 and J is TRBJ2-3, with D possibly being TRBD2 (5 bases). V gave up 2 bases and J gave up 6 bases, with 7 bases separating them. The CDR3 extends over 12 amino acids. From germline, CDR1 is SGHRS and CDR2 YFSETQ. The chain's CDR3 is CASSFGLDTQYF. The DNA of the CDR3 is TGCGCCAGCAGCTTCGGACTCGATACGCAGTATTTT.

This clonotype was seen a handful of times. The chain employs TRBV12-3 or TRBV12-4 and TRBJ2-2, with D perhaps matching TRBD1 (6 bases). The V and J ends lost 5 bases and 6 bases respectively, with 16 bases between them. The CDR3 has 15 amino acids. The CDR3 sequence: CASSILDRRAGELFF. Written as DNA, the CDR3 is TGTGCCAGCAGTATCCTCGACAGGCGGGCCGGGGAGCTGTTTTTT.

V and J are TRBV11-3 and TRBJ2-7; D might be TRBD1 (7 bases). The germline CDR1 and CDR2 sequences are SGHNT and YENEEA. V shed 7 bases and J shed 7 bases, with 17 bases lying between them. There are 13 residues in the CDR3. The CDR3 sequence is CASTEGGGREQYF. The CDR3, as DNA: TGTGCCAGCACCGAAGGAGGGGGCCGGGAGCAGTACTTC.

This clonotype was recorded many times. CDR3 in DNA: TGTGCCAGCAGTCCGGCCCCCGTCACGCAGTATTTT. Amino acids: CASSPAPVTQYF. The gene calls are TRBV12-3 or TRBV12-4 and TRBJ2-3; no reliable D call. The length of the CDR3 is 12 residues. With 5 bases removed from V and 9 bases from J, the gap between germline ends came to 12 bases.

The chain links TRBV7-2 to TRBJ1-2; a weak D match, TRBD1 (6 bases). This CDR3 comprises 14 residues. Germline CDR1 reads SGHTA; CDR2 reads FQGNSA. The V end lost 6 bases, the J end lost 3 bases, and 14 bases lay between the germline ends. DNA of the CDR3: TGTGCCAGCAGACCCGGGGGCGGGTACTATGGCTACACCTTC. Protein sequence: CASRPGGGYYGYTF.

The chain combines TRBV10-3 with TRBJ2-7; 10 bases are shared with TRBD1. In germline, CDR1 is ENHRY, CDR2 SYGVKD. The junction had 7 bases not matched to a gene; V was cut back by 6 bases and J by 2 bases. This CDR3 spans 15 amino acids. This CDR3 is CAISNTGTGAYEQYF. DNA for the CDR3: TGTGCCATCAGCAATACCGGGACAGGGGCCTACGAGCAGTACTTC.

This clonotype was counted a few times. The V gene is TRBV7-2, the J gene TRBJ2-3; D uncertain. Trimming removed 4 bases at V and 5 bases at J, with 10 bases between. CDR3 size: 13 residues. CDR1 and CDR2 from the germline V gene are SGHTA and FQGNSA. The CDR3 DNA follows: TGTGCCAGCAGCTGGGTAGAGGTAGATACGCAGTATTTT. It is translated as CASSWVEVDTQYF.

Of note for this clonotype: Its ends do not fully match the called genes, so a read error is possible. For the CDR3, the DNA is TGTGCCAGCAGCCGGAGCGGGGGGGCAGATATGCAGTATTTT. It codes for CASSRSGGADMQYF. The V and J genes are TRBV5-5 and TRBJ2-3; 10 positions agree with TRBD2. In germline, CDR1 is SGHKS, CDR2 YYEKEE (reference sequence). The CDR3 contains 14 residues.

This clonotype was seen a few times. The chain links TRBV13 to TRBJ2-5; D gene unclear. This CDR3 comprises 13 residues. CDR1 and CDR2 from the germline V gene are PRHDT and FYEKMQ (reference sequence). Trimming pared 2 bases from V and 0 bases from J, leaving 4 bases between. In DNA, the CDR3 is TGTGCCAGCAGCTTACGGAACCAAGAGACCCAGTACTTC. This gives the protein CASSLRNQETQYF.